This entry lists 21 T cell receptor beta chains sequenced from one sample in a study of blood T cell repertoires in COVID-19 (dated by TCRdb to about 2020). The library was generated by the immunoSEQ multiplex PCR assay. TCRdb took this table from immuneACCESS and kept in-frame rearrangements with V and J called. Such tables lack part of the clones; where checked against another copy, unresolved V genes explain under half of the gap, and the rest is unexplained. The sample profile shows some 460,000 clones; roughly 90% of them were found once. Of the sample, 4% to 5.5% falls within the top ten clones. Sequenced sample: peripheral blood. The receptors were gathered from a woman aged 30 to 39 with acute or convalescent COVID-19.

The chain carries TRBV6-1 and TRBJ1-5, with a tentative D call TRBD1 (5 bases). CDR3 length: 16 amino acids. Trimming pared 3 bases from V and 5 bases from J, leaving 17 bases between. CDR1 is MNHNS, CDR2 SASEGT, per germline. Written as DNA, the CDR3 is TGTGCCAGCAGTGAGACAGCAGGGCTTCGGGATCAGCCCCAGCATTTT. This translates into CASSETAGLRDQPQHF.

Only a few counts were recorded for this clone. The chain couples TRBV7-9 to TRBJ2-7; D is undetermined. The CDR3 has 14 residues. The V gene's germline CDR1 is SEHNR and CDR2 FQNEAQ (reference sequence). Deletions cut 1 base from V and 4 bases from J, with 11 bases between. The DNA for the CDR3 is TGTGCCAGCAGCTTAGGAGGTAGTGTATACGAGCAGTACTTC. Protein sequence: CASSLGGSVYEQYF.

The chain uses TRBV20-1 and TRBJ2-5; TRBD1 agrees at 7 bases. The CDR3 contains 13 residues. Germline V gene sequence: CDR1 DFQATT, CDR2 SNEGSKA (reference sequence). With V trimmed by 3 bases and J by 6 bases, 7 bases remained unmatched. The CDR3 reads CSASVRGLQTQYF. Written as DNA, the CDR3 is TGCAGTGCTAGTGTAAGGGGGCTTCAGACCCAGTACTTC.

The J gene is TRBJ1-1, the V gene TRBV11-2; D unresolved. The CDR3 extends over 14 amino acids. Germline assignment: CDR1 SGHAT and CDR2 FQNNGV. Deletions cut 6 bases from V and 3 bases from J, with 14 bases between. The chain's CDR3 is CASRGVGGDTEAFF. The CDR3 nucleotides are TGTGCCAGCAGGGGCGTGGGCGGGGACACTGAAGCTTTCTTT.

The J gene is TRBJ1-1, the V gene TRBV30, with D unclear. Trimming took 5 bases from V and 1 from J, leaving 11 bases between them. From germline, CDR1 is GTSNPN and CDR2 SVGIG (reference sequence). The length of the CDR3 is 13 residues. The CDR3 DNA follows: TGTGCCTGGGGGCGGGCGCGGAACACTGAAGCTTTCTTT. Protein product: CAWGRARNTEAFF.

This clone has ten or more counts. The chain uses TRBV30 and TRBJ1-5, with D perhaps matching TRBD1 (6 bases). The CDR3 extends over 13 amino acids. Germline V gene data show CDR1 as GTSNPN and CDR2 as SVGIG (reference sequence). V was trimmed by 4 bases and J by 4 bases, leaving 11 bases between them. The CDR3 DNA reads TGTGCCTGGAAGGGGCAGGGGAATCAGCCCCAGCATTTT. Translating it yields CAWKGQGNQPQHF. Full variable domain (missing parts from reference TRBV30 and TRBJ1-5): SQTIHQWPATLVQPVGSPLSLECTVEGTSNPNLYWYRQAAGRGLQLLFYSVGIGQISSEVPQNLSASRPQDRQFILSSKKLLLSDSGFYLCAWKGQGNQPQHFGDGTRLSIL.

V usage is TRBV2 and J usage is TRBJ1-2; D is unclear. CDR1 is SNHLY and CDR2 is FYNNEI in the germline V gene. V was pared by 8 bases and J by 7 bases, with 11 bases between. The CDR3 has 11 residues. As DNA, the CDR3 is TGTGCCAGCGGTAGCTCTGGTGGCTACACCTTC. Residues: CASGSSGGYTF.

The rearrangement joins TRBV7-9 to TRBJ2-1; D not certain. The CDR3 consists of 12 residues. Trimming took 2 bases from V and 4 from J, leaving 3 bases between them. The germline gives CDR1 SEHNR, CDR2 FQNEAQ (reference sequence). CDR3 DNA: TGTGCCAGCAGCTTATCGTACAATGAGCAGTTCTTC. This encodes CASSLSYNEQFF.

V gene TRBV30 combines with J gene TRBJ2-5; D might be TRBD2 (6 bases). Trimming cost V 2 bases and J 3 bases, with 19 bases left between them. This CDR3 is built from 16 residues. Germline CDR1 and CDR2: GTSNPN and SVGIG (reference sequence). The CDR3 here is CAWSPPGLAKKETQYF. The CDR3 DNA reads TGTGCCTGGAGTCCGCCCGGCCTAGCGAAAAAAGAGACCCAGTACTTC.

The V call is TRBV28, the J call TRBJ1-5; 9 positions agree with TRBD1. The J segment lost 7 bases and the V segment lost 6 bases, leaving 10 bases of the junction unmatched. The CDR3 length is 15 residues. Germline lookup yields CDR1 MDHEN and CDR2 SYDVKM. CDR3 DNA sequence: TGTGCCAGCAGCTCAGGGACAGGGAGAAGGCAGCCCCAGCATTTT. It yields the protein CASSSGTGRRQPQHF.

V usage is TRBV30 and J usage is TRBJ2-5; 7 bases agree with TRBD1. The CDR3 is 14 residues long. J lost 1 base, V lost 3 bases, and 5 bases had no gene match. Germline-derived CDR1 and CDR2 are GTSNPN and SVGIG (reference sequence). Here the CDR3 DNA reads TGTGCCTGGAGGGACAGGCGCCTCCAAGAGACCCAGTACTTC. This codes for CAWRDRRLQETQYF. Full variable domain (rest looked up from reference TRBV30 and TRBJ2-5): SQTIHQWPATLVQPVGSPLSLECTVEGTSNPNLYWYRQAAGRGLQLLFYSVGIGQISSEVPQNLSASRPQDRQFILSSKKLLLSDSGFYLCAWRDRRLQETQYFGPGTRLLVL.

The rearrangement links TRBV28 to TRBJ2-7; 8 bases align to TRBD2. The V and J ends lost 8 bases and 2 bases, in that order; junction bases with no gene match: 8. The CDR3 covers 14 residues. Germline lookup yields CDR1 MDHEN and CDR2 SYDVKM. The CDR3 bases are TGTGCCAGCTCCAAGGGCGGGGGGCCCTACGAGCAGTACTTC. Its protein is CASSKGGGPYEQYF.

The chain couples TRBV4-2 to TRBJ1-3; no clear D. CDR1 and CDR2 (germline): LGHNA, YNFKEQ. V lost 1 base to trimming and J lost 0 bases, with 4 bases between them. This CDR3 region has 14 residues. CDR3: CASSQVFSGNTIYF. CDR3 DNA: TGTGCCAGCAGCCAAGTCTTCTCTGGAAACACCATATATTTT.

This clone appeared a single time. The chain joins TRBV28 to TRBJ2-7; possible D gene TRBD1, 5 bases. The CDR3 loop spans 13 amino acids. Trimming stripped 9 bases from V and 9 bases from J, with 21 bases between. The germline V gene encodes CDR1 MDHEN and CDR2 SYDVKM. Written as DNA, the CDR3 is TGTGCCAGTCGCGAGGAAGGGGTTCAACGGCAGTACTTC. It specifies CASREEGVQRQYF.

This chain connects TRBV18 to TRBJ2-5; maybe TRBD1 (6 bases). This CDR3 has 13 amino acids. Germline V gene sequence: CDR1 KGHSH, CDR2 LQKENI. V was shortened by 2 bases and J by 3 bases, with 7 bases between the two germline ends. The CDR3 loop is CASSPYREETQYF. The CDR3 DNA follows: TGTGCCAGCTCACCATACAGGGAAGAGACCCAGTACTTC.

The V and J genes are TRBV7-8 and TRBJ2-1; 7 bases are a match to TRBD1. The germline gives CDR1 SGHVS, CDR2 FQNEAQ. The V segment lost 5 bases and the J segment 4 bases; nucleotides outside the gene matches: 11. CDR3 length: 16 residues. For the CDR3, the DNA is TGTGCCAGCAGCCCTAGGACAGGAAGCCTTTACAATGAGCAGTTCTTC. Amino acids: CASSPRTGSLYNEQFF.

The gene calls are TRBV5-4 and TRBJ1-1, with unresolved D. The V gene lost 0 bases and the J gene lost 5 bases, with 8 bases spanning the gap. This CDR3 has 13 residues. Germline CDR1 and CDR2: SGHNT and YYREEE (reference sequence). In DNA, the CDR3 is TGTGCCAGCAGCTTGGGAGGGTGGACTGAAGCTTTCTTT. Amino acids: CASSLGGWTEAFF.

CDR3 region: CASSSRGSRPGELFF. The CDR3 region has the DNA TGTGCCAGCAGCTCCAGGGGGTCGAGGCCCGGGGAGCTGTTTTTT. V and J are TRBV7-2 and TRBJ2-2, with 7 bases lining up with TRBD1. The germline V gene has CDR1 SGHTA and CDR2 FQGNSA. The V segment lost 4 bases and the J segment 6 bases; nucleotides outside the gene matches: 8. The CDR3 runs to 15 residues.

V gene TRBV7-2 combines with J gene TRBJ1-6; no reliable D call. The CDR3 sequence is 14 residues long. Trimming pared 5 bases from V and 10 bases from J, leaving 15 bases between. From germline, CDR1 is SGHTA and CDR2 FQGNSA. CDR3 DNA sequence: TGTGCCAGCAGCCCCGCAGTGGGGAGATCACCCCTCCACTTT. Amino acid sequence: CASSPAVGRSPLHF.

This sequence joins TRBV24-1 and TRBJ1-1, with TRBD1 matching over 9 bases. V dropped 2 bases and J dropped 5; count of bases not matched to a gene: 5. Germline-derived CDR1 and CDR2 are KGHDR and SFDVKD. The CDR3 sequence is 15 residues long. The CDR3 reads CATSDSGTGKTEAFF. The CDR3 region has the DNA TGTGCCACCAGTGATTCCGGGACAGGGAAGACTGAAGCTTTCTTT.

The chain uses TRBV5-4 and TRBJ1-2, with 7 bases aligning to TRBD1. CDR3 length: 14 amino acids. V dropped 4 bases and J dropped 6; count of bases not matched to a gene: 9. The germline V gene has CDR1 SGHNT and CDR2 YYREEE (reference sequence). The CDR3 DNA reads TGTGCCAGCAGCGGGGACAGAGGGGTCGATGGCTACACCTTC. This translates into CASSGDRGVDGYTF.